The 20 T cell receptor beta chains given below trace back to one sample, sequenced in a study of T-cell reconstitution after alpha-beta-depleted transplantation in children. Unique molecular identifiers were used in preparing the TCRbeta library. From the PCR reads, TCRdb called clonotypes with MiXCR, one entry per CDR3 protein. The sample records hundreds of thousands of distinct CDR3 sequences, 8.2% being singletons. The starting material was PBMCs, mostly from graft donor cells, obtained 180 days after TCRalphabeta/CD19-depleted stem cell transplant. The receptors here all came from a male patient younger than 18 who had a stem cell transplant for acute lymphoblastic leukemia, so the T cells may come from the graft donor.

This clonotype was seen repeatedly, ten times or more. The CDR3 DNA is TGTGCCAGCAGTCCCGGCCTGATGCAGTACTTC. This translates into CASSPGLMQYF. The rearrangement joins TRBV2 to TRBJ2-7; no clear D gene. This CDR3 is built from 11 residues. Germline V gene sequence: CDR1 SNHLY, CDR2 FYNNEI. Trimming pared 5 bases from V and 9 bases from J, leaving 11 bases between.

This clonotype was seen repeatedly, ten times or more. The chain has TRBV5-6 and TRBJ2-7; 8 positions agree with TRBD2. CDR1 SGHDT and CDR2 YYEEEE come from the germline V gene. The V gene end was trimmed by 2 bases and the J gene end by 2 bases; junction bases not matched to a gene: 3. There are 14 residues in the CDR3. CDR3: CASSLSGGPYEQYF. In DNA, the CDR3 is TGTGCCAGCAGCTTAAGCGGGGGCCCCTACGAGCAGTACTTC.

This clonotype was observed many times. This CDR3 is CASSSYSPLHF. The DNA for the CDR3 is TGTGCCAGCAGCTCGTACTCACCCCTCCACTTT. The chain recombines TRBV7-9 with TRBJ1-6; D not certain. CDR3 length: 11 amino acids. Looked up from germline, CDR1 is SEHNR and CDR2 is FQNEAQ (reference sequence). The ends were cut back, 4 bases at V and 10 bases at J, with 5 bases in the middle.

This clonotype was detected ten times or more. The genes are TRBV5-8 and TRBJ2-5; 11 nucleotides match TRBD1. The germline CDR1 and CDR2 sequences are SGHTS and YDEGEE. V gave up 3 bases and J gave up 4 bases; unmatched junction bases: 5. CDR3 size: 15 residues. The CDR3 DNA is TGTGCCAGCAGCTCCGGGACAGGGGGAGGAGAGACCCAGTACTTC. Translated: CASSSGTGGGETQYF.

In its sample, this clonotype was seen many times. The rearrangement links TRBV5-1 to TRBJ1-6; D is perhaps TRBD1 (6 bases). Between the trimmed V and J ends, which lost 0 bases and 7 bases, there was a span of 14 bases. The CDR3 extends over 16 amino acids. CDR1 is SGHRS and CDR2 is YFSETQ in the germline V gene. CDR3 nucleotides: TGCGCCAGCAGCTTGGAAGAACAGGGACAAAATTCACCCCTCCACTTT. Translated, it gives CASSLEEQGQNSPLHF.

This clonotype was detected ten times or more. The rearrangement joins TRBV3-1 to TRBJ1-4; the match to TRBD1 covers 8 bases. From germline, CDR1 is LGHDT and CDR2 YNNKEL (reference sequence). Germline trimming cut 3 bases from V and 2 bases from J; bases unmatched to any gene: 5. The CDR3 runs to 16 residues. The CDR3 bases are TGTGCCAGCAGCCAGGTCAGGGGGCGCACTAATGAAAAACTGTTTTTT. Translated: CASSQVRGRTNEKLFF.

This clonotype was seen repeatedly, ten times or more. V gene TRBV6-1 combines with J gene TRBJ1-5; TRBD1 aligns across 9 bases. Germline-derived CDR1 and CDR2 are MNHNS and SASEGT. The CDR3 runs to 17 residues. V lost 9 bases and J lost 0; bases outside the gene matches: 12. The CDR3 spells CASRLGQGTDSNQPQHF. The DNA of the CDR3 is TGTGCCAGTCGATTGGGACAGGGAACCGATAGCAATCAGCCCCAGCATTTT.

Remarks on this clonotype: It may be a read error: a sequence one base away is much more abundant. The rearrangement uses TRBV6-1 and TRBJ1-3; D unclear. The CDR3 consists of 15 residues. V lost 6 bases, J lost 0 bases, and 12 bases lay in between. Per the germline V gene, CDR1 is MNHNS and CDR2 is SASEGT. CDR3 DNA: TGTGCCAGCAGCTCTCATATGTTCTCTGGAAACACCATATATTTT. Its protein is CASSSHMFSGNTIYF.

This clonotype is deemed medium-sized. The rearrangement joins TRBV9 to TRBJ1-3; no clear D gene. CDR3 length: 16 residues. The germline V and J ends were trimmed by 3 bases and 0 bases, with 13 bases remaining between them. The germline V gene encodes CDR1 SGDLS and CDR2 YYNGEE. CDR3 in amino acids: CASSAGPPLSGNTIYF. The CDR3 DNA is TGTGCCAGCAGCGCCGGACCACCCCTCTCTGGAAACACCATATATTTT.

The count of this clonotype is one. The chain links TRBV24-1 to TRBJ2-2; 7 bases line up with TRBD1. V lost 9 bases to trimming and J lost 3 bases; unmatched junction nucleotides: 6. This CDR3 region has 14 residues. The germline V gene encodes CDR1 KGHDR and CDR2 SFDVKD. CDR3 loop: CATLHRGHTGELFF. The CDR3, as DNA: TGTGCCACCCTCCACAGGGGTCACACCGGGGAGCTGTTTTTT.

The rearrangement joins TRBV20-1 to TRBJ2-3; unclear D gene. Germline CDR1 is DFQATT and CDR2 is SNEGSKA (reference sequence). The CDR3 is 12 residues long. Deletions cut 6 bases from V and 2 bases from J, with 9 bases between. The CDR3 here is CSAATYTDTQYF. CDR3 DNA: TGCAGTGCAGCTACGTACACAGATACGCAGTATTTT.

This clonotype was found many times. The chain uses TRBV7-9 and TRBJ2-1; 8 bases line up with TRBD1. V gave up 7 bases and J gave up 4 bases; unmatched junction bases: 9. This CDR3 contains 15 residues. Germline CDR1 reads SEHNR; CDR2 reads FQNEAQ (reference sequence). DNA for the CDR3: TGTGCCAGCAACCAGGACAGGGCCACTTACAATGAGCAGTTCTTC. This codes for CASNQDRATYNEQFF.

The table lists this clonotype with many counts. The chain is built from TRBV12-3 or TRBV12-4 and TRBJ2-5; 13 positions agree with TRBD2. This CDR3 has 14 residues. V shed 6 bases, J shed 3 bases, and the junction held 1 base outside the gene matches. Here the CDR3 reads CASSGTSGEETQYF. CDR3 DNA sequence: TGTGCCAGCAGCGGGACTAGCGGGGAAGAGACCCAGTACTTC.

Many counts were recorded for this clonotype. The CDR3 DNA sequence: TGTGCCAGCAGCTTAGGAGGGCTCGGGGCCAACGTCCTGACTTTC. Its translation: CASSLGGLGANVLTF. This chain links TRBV11-2 with TRBJ2-6; tentative D call: TRBD2 (5 bases). There are 15 residues in the CDR3. Between the trimmed V and J ends, which lost 1 base and 4 bases, there was a span of 8 bases. Looked up from germline, CDR1 is SGHAT and CDR2 is FQNNGV. The full variable domain, completed using reference TRBV11-2 and TRBJ2-6, is EAGVAQSPRYKIIEKRQSVAFWCNPISGHATLYWYQQILGQGPKLLIQFQNNGVVDDSQLPKDRFSAERLKGVDSTLKIQPAKLEDSAVYLCASSLGGLGANVLTFGAGSRLTVL.

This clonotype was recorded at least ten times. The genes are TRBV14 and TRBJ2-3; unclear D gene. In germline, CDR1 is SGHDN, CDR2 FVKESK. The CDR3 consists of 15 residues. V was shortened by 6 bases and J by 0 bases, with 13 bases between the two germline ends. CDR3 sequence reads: CASSRGAISTDTQYF. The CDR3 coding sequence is TGTGCCAGCAGTAGAGGCGCTATTAGCACAGATACGCAGTATTTT.

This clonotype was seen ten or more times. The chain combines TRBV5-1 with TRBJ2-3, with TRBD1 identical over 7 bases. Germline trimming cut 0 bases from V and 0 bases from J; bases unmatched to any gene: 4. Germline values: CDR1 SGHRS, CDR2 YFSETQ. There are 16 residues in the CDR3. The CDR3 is CASSLAAGGSTDTQYF. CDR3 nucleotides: TGCGCCAGCAGCTTGGCGGCAGGGGGTAGCACAGATACGCAGTATTTT.

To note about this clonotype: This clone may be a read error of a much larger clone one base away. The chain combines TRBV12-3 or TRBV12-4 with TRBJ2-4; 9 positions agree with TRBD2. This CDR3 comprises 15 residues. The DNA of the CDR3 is TGTGCCAGCAGTTTAGTAGCGGGAGCCAGAAACATTCAGTACTTC. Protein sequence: CASSLVAGARNIQYF.

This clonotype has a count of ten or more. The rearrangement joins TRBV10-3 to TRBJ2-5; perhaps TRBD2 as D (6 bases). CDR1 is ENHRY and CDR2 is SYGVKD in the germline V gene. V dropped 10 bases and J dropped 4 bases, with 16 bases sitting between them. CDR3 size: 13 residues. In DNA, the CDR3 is TGTGCCACCTTAGGGAGGCTAGGAGAGACCCAGTACTTC. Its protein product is CATLGRLGETQYF.

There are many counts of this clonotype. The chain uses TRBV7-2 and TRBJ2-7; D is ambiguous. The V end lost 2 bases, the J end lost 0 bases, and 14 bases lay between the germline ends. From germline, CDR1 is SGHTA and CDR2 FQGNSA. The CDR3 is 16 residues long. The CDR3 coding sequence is TGTGCCAGCAGCTTACAGCTAGGATCGAGCTCCTACGAGCAGTACTTC. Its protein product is CASSLQLGSSSYEQYF. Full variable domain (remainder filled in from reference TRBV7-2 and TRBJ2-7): GAGVSQSPSNKVTEKGKDVELRCDPISGHTALYWYRQSLGQGLEFLIYFQGNSAPDKSGLPSDRFSAERTGGSVSTLTIQRTQQEDSAVYLCASSLQLGSSSYEQYFGPGTRLTVT.

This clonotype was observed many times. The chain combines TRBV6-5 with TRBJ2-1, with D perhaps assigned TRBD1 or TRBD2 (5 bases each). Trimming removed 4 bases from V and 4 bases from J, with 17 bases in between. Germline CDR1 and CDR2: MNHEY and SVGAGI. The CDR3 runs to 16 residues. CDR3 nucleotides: TGTGCCAGCAGTTCCCCGGGACCGGATAATTACAATGAGCAGTTCTTC. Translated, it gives CASSSPGPDNYNEQFF.